The next 4 T cell receptor beta chains were all read from a single sample in a study of regulatory T cells in long-lasting Graves disease. The time point here: newly diagnosed GD, antithyroid drugs for less than 3 months. Following extraction of RNA from PBMCs, that RNA was used to make the TCR library. Researchers made TCR beta libraries by using iRepertoire HTBI primers and running Arm-PCR on CDR3 regions. One entry per CDR3 protein, called by TCRdb with MiXCR from the multiplex PCR reads. The sample lists about 440,000 distinct CDR3 sequences; 14% to 15% were seen once. These data also featured in a second study, about T cells in Graves' hyperthyroidism and ophthalmopathy.

The source material was peripheral blood mononuclear cells (PBMCs), sampled at new diagnosis, from a patient treated with antithyroid drugs. Receptors were obtained from a woman aged 25 to 45 with Graves disease.

This clonotype was seen a few times. The rearrangement uses TRBV19 and TRBJ2-3; D is unclear. This CDR3 comprises 13 residues. CDR1 is LNHDA, CDR2 SQIVND, per germline (reference sequence). Trimming stripped 2 bases from V and 2 bases from J, with 5 bases between. The CDR3 DNA follows: TGTGCCAGTAGTATAACGATCACAGATACGCAGTATTTT. It is translated as CASSITITDTQYF. Based on the CDR3 plus reference TRBV19 and TRBJ2-3, the full variable domain is DGGITQSPKYLFRKEGQNVTLSCEQNLNHDAMYWYRQDPGQGLRLIYYSQIVNDFQKGDIAEGYSVSREKKESFPLTVTSAQKNPTAFYLCASSITITDTQYFGPGTRLTVL.

This clonotype was counted ten times or more. The genes are TRBV20-1 and TRBJ2-1, with TRBD1 matching 9 bases. CDR1 is DFQATT and CDR2 is SNEGSKA in the germline V gene (reference sequence). The CDR3 is 16 amino acids. V was pared by 1 base and J by 8 bases, with 12 bases of the junction left unmatched. CDR3 protein: CSARGFGQGSSDEQFF. CDR3 coding DNA: TGCAGTGCTAGAGGCTTCGGACAGGGGAGTTCCGATGAGCAGTTCTTC.

This clonotype was counted at least ten times. The genes are TRBV10-3 and TRBJ1-1; D is unclear. The ends were cut back, 5 bases at V and 0 bases at J, with 16 bases in the middle. CDR1 is ENHRY, CDR2 SYGVKD, per germline. The CDR3 spans 16 residues. DNA for the CDR3: TGTGCCATCAGTCAACACCCTAGTACAATGAACACTGAAGCTTTCTTT. Protein sequence: CAISQHPSTMNTEAFF.

A note on this clonotype: A clone one base away is much larger, so this may be a read error. This chain links TRBV20-1 with TRBJ2-1; D unclear. The germline CDR1 and CDR2 sequences are DFQATT and SNEGSKA (reference sequence). This CDR3 has 13 residues. The CDR3 DNA reads TGCAGTGCTAGAGATTTAAGGAGCAATGAGGAGTTCTTC. Translated, it gives CSARDLRSNEEFF.